One T cell receptor beta chain is described in this entry. This sample is part of a study of blood T cell repertoires in COVID-19. This CDR3 has 15 residues. V shed 5 bases and J 2 bases; nucleotides not matched to a gene: 8. CDR1 is SGDLS, CDR2 YYNGEE, per germline. Sequencing used immunoSEQ multiplex PCR; TCRdb keeps in-frame clones, though not all of them. The repertoire holds hundreds of thousands of clones, about 80% seen once, with 1.9% in the top ten. Sample: peripheral blood. This clonotype was sampled from a woman of 80 years or more with acute or convalescent COVID-19. The chain has TRBV9 and TRBJ2-7; TRBD2 agrees at 9 bases. CDR3 DNA: TGTGCCAGCAGTGATGGCGGGGGGGCTCCCTACGAGCAGTACTTC. Residues: CASSDGGGAPYEQYF.